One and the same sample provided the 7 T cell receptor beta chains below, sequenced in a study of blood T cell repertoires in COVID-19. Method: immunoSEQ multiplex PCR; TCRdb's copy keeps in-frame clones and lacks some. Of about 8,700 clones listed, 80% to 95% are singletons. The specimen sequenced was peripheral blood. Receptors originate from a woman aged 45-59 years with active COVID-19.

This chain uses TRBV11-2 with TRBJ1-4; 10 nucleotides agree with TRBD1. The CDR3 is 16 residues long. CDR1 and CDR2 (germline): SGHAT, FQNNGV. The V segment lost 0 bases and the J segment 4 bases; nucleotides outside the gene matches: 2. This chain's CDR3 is CASSLEGTGVNEKLFF. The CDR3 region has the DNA TGTGCCAGCAGCTTAGAAGGGACAGGGGTTAATGAAAAACTGTTTTTT.

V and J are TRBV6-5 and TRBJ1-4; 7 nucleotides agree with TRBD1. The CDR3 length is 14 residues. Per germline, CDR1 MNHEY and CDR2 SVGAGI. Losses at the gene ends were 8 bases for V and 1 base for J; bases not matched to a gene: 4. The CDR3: CASRDSLTNEKLFF. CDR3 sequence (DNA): TGTGCCAGCCGGGACAGTTTAACTAATGAAAAACTGTTTTTT.

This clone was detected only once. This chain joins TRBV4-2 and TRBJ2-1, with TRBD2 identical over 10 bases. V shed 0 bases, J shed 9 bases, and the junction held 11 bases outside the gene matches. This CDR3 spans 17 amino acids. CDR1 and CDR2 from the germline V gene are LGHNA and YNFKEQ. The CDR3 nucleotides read TGTGCCAGCAGCCAAGAAAGCGGGAGGGCCTTTTTCTCTGAGCAGTTCTTC. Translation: CASSQESGRAFFSEQFF.

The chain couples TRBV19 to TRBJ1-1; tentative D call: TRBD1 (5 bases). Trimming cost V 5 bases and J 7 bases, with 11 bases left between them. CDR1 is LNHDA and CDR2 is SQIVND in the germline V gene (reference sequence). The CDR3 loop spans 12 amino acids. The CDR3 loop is CASSHSGGEAFF. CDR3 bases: TGTGCCAGTAGTCACTCGGGGGGTGAAGCTTTCTTT. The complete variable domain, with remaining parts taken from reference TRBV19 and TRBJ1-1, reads DGGITQSPKYLFRKEGQNVTLSCEQNLNHDAMYWYRQDPGQGLRLIYYSQIVNDFQKGDIAEGYSVSREKKESFPLTVTSAQKNPTAFYLCASSHSGGEAFFGQGTRLTVV.

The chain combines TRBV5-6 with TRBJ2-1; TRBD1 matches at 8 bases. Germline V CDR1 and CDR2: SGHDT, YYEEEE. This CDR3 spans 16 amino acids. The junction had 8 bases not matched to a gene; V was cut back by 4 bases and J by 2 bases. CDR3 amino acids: CASSLDRGETYNEQFF. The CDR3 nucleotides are TGTGCCAGCAGCCTCGACAGGGGCGAGACCTACAATGAGCAGTTCTTC.

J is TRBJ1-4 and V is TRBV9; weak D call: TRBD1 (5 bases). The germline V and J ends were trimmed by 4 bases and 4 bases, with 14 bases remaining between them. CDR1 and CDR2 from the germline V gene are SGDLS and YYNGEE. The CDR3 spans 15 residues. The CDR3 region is CASSPRAGYNEKLFF. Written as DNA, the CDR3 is TGTGCCAGCAGCCCTCGGGCAGGGTATAATGAAAAACTGTTTTTT.

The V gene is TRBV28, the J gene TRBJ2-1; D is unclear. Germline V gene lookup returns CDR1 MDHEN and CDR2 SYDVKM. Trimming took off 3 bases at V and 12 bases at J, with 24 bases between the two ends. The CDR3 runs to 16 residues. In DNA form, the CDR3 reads TGTGCCAGCAGTTTCTTCCAGTTCAGGTTACCAACCGGGCAGTTCTTC. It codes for CASSFFQFRLPTGQFF.